This is a list of T cell receptor beta chains from one sample in a study of T-cell reconstitution after alpha-beta-depleted transplantation in children. A single record per CDR3 protein comes from TCRdb applying MiXCR to the PCR reads. The table has over 200,000 distinct CDR3 sequences, approximately 15% seen once; the top ten hold around 45%. The sequences come from PBMCs, mostly from graft donor cells, collected 360 days after TCRalphabeta/CD19-depleted stem cell transplant. These receptors were taken from a male patient aged 2-15 years who had a stem cell transplant for acute lymphoblastic leukemia, so the T cells may come from the graft donor. Each CDR3 is given with its conserved first and last residue. The order of the fields is V gene, CDR3 length, clone size, D gene, J gene, CDR3 DNA, CDR3 protein. D genes are given only for firm matches. Rows give clone size only sometimes, using once, few, many, or a class for an expanded clone.

v_call: TRBV5-1
cdr3_length: 17
clone_size: -
d_call: -
j_call: TRBJ2-3
cdr3_nt: TGCGCCAGCAGCTTGGCGTGGGGGGGCGAGAGCACAGATACGCAGTATTTT
cdr3_aa: CASSLAWGGESTDTQYF

v_call: TRBV5-5
cdr3_length: 15
clone_size: -
d_call: TRBD2
j_call: TRBJ2-3
cdr3_nt: TGTGCCAGCATCAACCTAGCGGGAGCCACAGATACGCAGTATTTT
cdr3_aa: CASINLAGATDTQYF

v_call: TRBV27
cdr3_length: 16
clone_size: -
d_call: TRBD2
j_call: TRBJ2-1
cdr3_nt: TGTGCCAGCAGTTTACGGCGGGAGGGCCTTTACAATGAGCAGTTCTTC
cdr3_aa: CASSLRREGLYNEQFF

v_call: TRBV5-1
cdr3_length: 12
clone_size: -
d_call: -
j_call: TRBJ2-3
cdr3_nt: TGCGCCAGCTCCCCACTGGACGATACGCAGTATTTT
cdr3_aa: CASSPLDDTQYF

v_call: TRBV28
cdr3_length: 16
clone_size: few
d_call: -
j_call: TRBJ1-5
cdr3_nt: TGTGCCAGCAGTTTGAGGGGGAGGAAGGGCAATCAGCCCCAGCATTTT
cdr3_aa: CASSLRGRKGNQPQHF

v_call: TRBV10-3
cdr3_length: 15
clone_size: -
d_call: -
j_call: TRBJ2-7
cdr3_nt: TGTGCCATCAGTGAATTGAGGGGTCGAGACTACGAGCAGTACTTC
cdr3_aa: CAISELRGRDYEQYF

v_call: TRBV7-2
cdr3_length: 17
clone_size: -
d_call: TRBD1
j_call: TRBJ2-3
cdr3_nt: TGTGCCAGCAGGAGACGACAGGGAACGATTGGGACAGATACGCAGTATTTT
cdr3_aa: CASRRRQGTIGTDTQYF

v_call: TRBV12-3/TRBV12-4
cdr3_length: 14
clone_size: -
d_call: -
j_call: TRBJ2-7
cdr3_nt: TGTGCCAGCAGTTTAGCGATTGGCGTATACGAGCAGTACTTC
cdr3_aa: CASSLAIGVYEQYF

v_call: TRBV2
cdr3_length: 12
clone_size: -
d_call: TRBD1
j_call: TRBJ1-6
cdr3_nt: TGTGCCAGCAGGCCAACAGGGGAACCCCTCCACTTT
cdr3_aa: CASRPTGEPLHF

v_call: TRBV28
cdr3_length: 15
clone_size: -
d_call: TRBD2
j_call: TRBJ2-3
cdr3_nt: TGTGCCAGCAGTTACCGTAGCGGGAGCACAGATACGCAGTATTTT
cdr3_aa: CASSYRSGSTDTQYF

v_call: TRBV28
cdr3_length: 16
clone_size: -
d_call: TRBD1
j_call: TRBJ2-3
cdr3_nt: TGTGTCAGCAGTTCCCCGGGACAGGGATATTCAGATACGCAGTATTTT
cdr3_aa: CVSSSPGQGYSDTQYF

v_call: TRBV29-1
cdr3_length: 12
clone_size: -
d_call: -
j_call: TRBJ2-7
cdr3_nt: TGCAGCGTACACAACGTCACCTACGAGCAGTACTTC
cdr3_aa: CSVHNVTYEQYF

v_call: TRBV20-1
cdr3_length: 14
clone_size: few
d_call: TRBD2
j_call: TRBJ2-2
cdr3_nt: TGCAGTGCTAAGGGACTAGCGGACACCGGGGAGCTGTTTTTT
cdr3_aa: CSAKGLADTGELFF

v_call: TRBV10-3
cdr3_length: 13
clone_size: few
d_call: -
j_call: TRBJ2-1
cdr3_nt: TGTGCCATCAGTGAAAGCAAAAGACTTGAGCAGTTCTTC
cdr3_aa: CAISESKRLEQFF

v_call: TRBV7-2
cdr3_length: 14
clone_size: few
d_call: -
j_call: TRBJ2-3
cdr3_nt: TGTGCCAGCAGCTCCGGCGTCTCCGCAGATACGCAGTATTTT
cdr3_aa: CASSSGVSADTQYF

v_call: TRBV9
cdr3_length: 20
clone_size: -
d_call: TRBD2
j_call: TRBJ2-3
cdr3_nt: TGTGCCAGCAGCGTAACTCCTGGACTAGCGGGATACTCTAGCACAGATACGCAGTATTTT
cdr3_aa: CASSVTPGLAGYSSTDTQYF

v_call: TRBV5-1
cdr3_length: 13
clone_size: few
d_call: -
j_call: TRBJ2-1
cdr3_nt: TGCGCCAGCAGCTTGGTGCTAGCGAGTGAGCAGTTCTTC
cdr3_aa: CASSLVLASEQFF

v_call: TRBV7-9
cdr3_length: 14
clone_size: few
d_call: -
j_call: TRBJ2-6
cdr3_nt: TGTGCCAGCAGGCCGACGAGCGAGGCCAACGTCCTGACTTTC
cdr3_aa: CASRPTSEANVLTF

v_call: TRBV25-1
cdr3_length: 14
clone_size: many
d_call: -
j_call: TRBJ2-2
cdr3_nt: TGTGCCAGCCGCGTGGGGCGGGACACCGGGGAGCTGTTTTTT
cdr3_aa: CASRVGRDTGELFF

v_call: TRBV7-2
cdr3_length: 12
clone_size: few
d_call: -
j_call: TRBJ2-5
cdr3_nt: TGTGCCAGCAGCTTATCCAGCGAGACCCAGTACTTC
cdr3_aa: CASSLSSETQYF

v_call: TRBV5-1
cdr3_length: 16
clone_size: many
d_call: TRBD2
j_call: TRBJ2-7
cdr3_nt: TGCGCCAGCAGCTTGGAACCGGCGGGAGTTACCTACGAGCAGTACTTC
cdr3_aa: CASSLEPAGVTYEQYF

v_call: TRBV20-1
cdr3_length: 16
clone_size: -
d_call: -
j_call: TRBJ2-3
cdr3_nt: TGCAGTGCTAGAATGTTCGGACGGACGCTATTGGATACGCAGTATTTT
cdr3_aa: CSARMFGRTLLDTQYF

v_call: TRBV14
cdr3_length: 16
clone_size: few
d_call: TRBD1
j_call: TRBJ2-2
cdr3_nt: TGTGCCAGCAGCCTTACCGGACAGGGGAACACCGGGGAGCTGTTTTTT
cdr3_aa: CASSLTGQGNTGELFF

v_call: TRBV29-1
cdr3_length: 14
clone_size: few
d_call: -
j_call: TRBJ2-2
cdr3_nt: TGCAGCGTCGGGACCCACACGAACACCGGGGAGCTGTTTTTT
cdr3_aa: CSVGTHTNTGELFF

v_call: TRBV2
cdr3_length: 14
clone_size: few
d_call: -
j_call: TRBJ1-5
cdr3_nt: TGTGCCAGCAGTGAAACGGAAAGCAATCAGCCCCAGCATTTT
cdr3_aa: CASSETESNQPQHF

v_call: TRBV30
cdr3_length: 14
clone_size: few
d_call: TRBD1
j_call: TRBJ1-4
cdr3_nt: TGTGCCTGGAGTGCTCAGGGGGCGCCCGAAAAACTGTTTTTT
cdr3_aa: CAWSAQGAPEKLFF

v_call: TRBV11-2
cdr3_length: 14
clone_size: -
d_call: -
j_call: TRBJ2-5
cdr3_nt: TGTGCCAGCAGCTACCGACAGGGAGGGTTGACCCAGTACTTC
cdr3_aa: CASSYRQGGLTQYF

v_call: TRBV11-1
cdr3_length: 18
clone_size: -
d_call: TRBD2
j_call: TRBJ2-5
cdr3_nt: TGTGCCAGCAGCTTAGTCGCGCTGGCTAGCGGGGGCCAAGAGACCCAGTACTTC
cdr3_aa: CASSLVALASGGQETQYF

v_call: TRBV10-3
cdr3_length: 12
clone_size: few
d_call: -
j_call: TRBJ2-1
cdr3_nt: TGTGCCATCAGCGAGTCCTACAATGAGCAGTTCTTC
cdr3_aa: CAISESYNEQFF

v_call: TRBV9
cdr3_length: 12
clone_size: -
d_call: -
j_call: TRBJ2-7
cdr3_nt: TGTGCCAGCAGCGAGGAGGTCCACGAGCAGTACTTC
cdr3_aa: CASSEEVHEQYF

v_call: TRBV7-8
cdr3_length: 14
clone_size: few
d_call: -
j_call: TRBJ2-5
cdr3_nt: TGTGCCAGCAGTCTAAAAGCAGGGCGAGAGACCCAGTACTTC
cdr3_aa: CASSLKAGRETQYF

v_call: TRBV7-8
cdr3_length: 13
clone_size: -
d_call: TRBD1
j_call: TRBJ1-1
cdr3_nt: TGTGCCTGTCCAGGGGGGGGGAACACTGAAGCTTTCTTT
cdr3_aa: CACPGGGNTEAFF

v_call: TRBV4-2
cdr3_length: 16
clone_size: few
d_call: TRBD1
j_call: TRBJ1-5
cdr3_nt: TGTGCCAGCAGCCAAACGTCGACAGGGGAGGATCAGCCCCAGCATTTT
cdr3_aa: CASSQTSTGEDQPQHF

v_call: TRBV29-1
cdr3_length: 12
clone_size: -
d_call: TRBD1
j_call: TRBJ1-2
cdr3_nt: TGCAGCGTTGGGACAGGAGAGTATGGCTACACCTTC
cdr3_aa: CSVGTGEYGYTF

v_call: TRBV27
cdr3_length: 11
clone_size: many
d_call: -
j_call: TRBJ2-7
cdr3_nt: TGTGCCAGCAGTTCCGCCTACGAGCAGTACTTC
cdr3_aa: CASSSAYEQYF

v_call: TRBV2
cdr3_length: 12
clone_size: few
d_call: -
j_call: TRBJ1-2
cdr3_nt: TGTGCCAGCAGTGAAGTAGGCTATGGCTACACCTTC
cdr3_aa: CASSEVGYGYTF

v_call: TRBV4-3
cdr3_length: 17
clone_size: few
d_call: TRBD2
j_call: TRBJ2-1
cdr3_nt: TGCGCCAGCAGCCAAGATCTATGGGTAGCGGGAGACAATGAGCAGTTCTTC
cdr3_aa: CASSQDLWVAGDNEQFF

v_call: TRBV5-1
cdr3_length: 15
clone_size: -
d_call: TRBD1
j_call: TRBJ2-1
cdr3_nt: TGCGCCAGCAGCCCGGACAGGGGATTCTACAATGAGCAGTTCTTC
cdr3_aa: CASSPDRGFYNEQFF

v_call: TRBV5-5
cdr3_length: 15
clone_size: -
d_call: TRBD1
j_call: TRBJ2-5
cdr3_nt: TGTGCCAGCAGCTTGGATACAGGGGTCCAAGAGACCCAGTACTTC
cdr3_aa: CASSLDTGVQETQYF

v_call: TRBV19
cdr3_length: 16
clone_size: few
d_call: TRBD1
j_call: TRBJ1-5
cdr3_nt: TGTGCCAGTAGTATGAACAGGGGGAGTCGCAATCAGCCCCAGCATTTT
cdr3_aa: CASSMNRGSRNQPQHF

v_call: TRBV12-3/TRBV12-4
cdr3_length: 13
clone_size: few
d_call: -
j_call: TRBJ2-1
cdr3_nt: TGTGCCAGCAGCCCACTGGTCTACAATGAGCAGTTCTTC
cdr3_aa: CASSPLVYNEQFF

v_call: TRBV4-2
cdr3_length: 14
clone_size: -
d_call: -
j_call: TRBJ2-3
cdr3_nt: TGTGCCAGCAGCCAGTCTGGGAGCACAGATACGCAGTATTTT
cdr3_aa: CASSQSGSTDTQYF

v_call: TRBV12-3/TRBV12-4
cdr3_length: 17
clone_size: -
d_call: TRBD2
j_call: TRBJ2-1
cdr3_nt: TGTGCCAGCAGTCGGACTAGCGGGGGGCCGATAATTGGTGAGCAGTTCTTC
cdr3_aa: CASSRTSGGPIIGEQFF

v_call: TRBV11-2
cdr3_length: 14
clone_size: -
d_call: -
j_call: TRBJ2-2
cdr3_nt: TGTGCCAGCAGCGCCGTGGGCTTGTGGGGGGAGCTGTTTTTT
cdr3_aa: CASSAVGLWGELFF

v_call: TRBV2
cdr3_length: 15
clone_size: few
d_call: -
j_call: TRBJ2-3
cdr3_nt: TGTGCCAGCACAGCCCGACCGTCATCCACAGATACGCAGTATTTT
cdr3_aa: CASTARPSSTDTQYF

v_call: TRBV7-9
cdr3_length: 13
clone_size: few
d_call: -
j_call: TRBJ1-1
cdr3_nt: TGTGCCAGCAGCTTAGAGAGGGACACTGAAGCTTTCTTT
cdr3_aa: CASSLERDTEAFF

v_call: TRBV27
cdr3_length: 15
clone_size: few
d_call: TRBD1
j_call: TRBJ2-7
cdr3_nt: TGTGCCAGCGGGGTGGGGCGACAGGGTGCTCTCGAGCAGTACTTC
cdr3_aa: CASGVGRQGALEQYF

v_call: TRBV10-3
cdr3_length: 15
clone_size: few
d_call: -
j_call: TRBJ1-4
cdr3_nt: TGTGCCATCAGTGAGTCCGATCGGATCAATGAAAAACTGTTTTTT
cdr3_aa: CAISESDRINEKLFF

v_call: TRBV4-1
cdr3_length: 18
clone_size: -
d_call: TRBD2
j_call: TRBJ2-3
cdr3_nt: TGCGCCAGCAGCCAAGACGGACTAGCGGGGGCTAGCACAGATACGCAGTATTTT
cdr3_aa: CASSQDGLAGASTDTQYF

v_call: TRBV10-3
cdr3_length: 14
clone_size: few
d_call: TRBD2
j_call: TRBJ2-5
cdr3_nt: TGTGCCATCAGTGTAGCGGGGGGGGAAGAGACCCAGTACTTC
cdr3_aa: CAISVAGGEETQYF

v_call: TRBV7-8
cdr3_length: 16
clone_size: -
d_call: TRBD1
j_call: TRBJ2-7
cdr3_nt: TGTGCCAGCAGCCTTCTGATCCGGGACAGGGTCCACGAGCAGTACTTC
cdr3_aa: CASSLLIRDRVHEQYF

v_call: TRBV11-2
cdr3_length: 15
clone_size: few
d_call: -
j_call: TRBJ2-1
cdr3_nt: TGTGCCAGCGGCGGGCTGGGGAACGTTTACAATGAGCAGTTCTTC
cdr3_aa: CASGGLGNVYNEQFF

v_call: TRBV10-2
cdr3_length: 12
clone_size: -
d_call: -
j_call: TRBJ1-6
cdr3_nt: TGCGCCAGCAGTGATCCCGGTTCACCCCTCCACTTT
cdr3_aa: CASSDPGSPLHF

v_call: TRBV28
cdr3_length: 14
clone_size: -
d_call: TRBD1
j_call: TRBJ1-4
cdr3_nt: TGTGCCAGCAGCCTGGACAGGGCCTGGGAAAAACTGTTTTTT
cdr3_aa: CASSLDRAWEKLFF

v_call: TRBV10-2
cdr3_length: 14
clone_size: once
d_call: TRBD1
j_call: TRBJ1-4
cdr3_nt: TGCGCCAGCAGAGGACCGGGACAGACAGAAAAACTGTTTTTT
cdr3_aa: CASRGPGQTEKLFF

v_call: TRBV6-6
cdr3_length: 12
clone_size: -
d_call: -
j_call: TRBJ1-1
cdr3_nt: TGTGCCAGCGGTTTACAGGGTACTGAAGCTTTCTTT
cdr3_aa: CASGLQGTEAFF